This T cell receptor beta chain came from a study of neurological immune-mediated disorders. Study information: Of the approximately 34 patients with multiple sclerosis, about 30 had relapsing-remitting MS, whereas the remaining 3 had secondary progressive MS. Study-level results: One related-CDR3 cluster, found by phylogenetic grouping, held repertoires of 18 of 34 multiple sclerosis patients and is a possible signature.

This clonotype showed up many times. The target antigen is unknown. Via MiXCR, TCRdb re-called the 5' RACE reads, giving one row per CDR3 protein. The repertoire holds about 46,000 distinct CDR3 sequences, with about 2% as singletons. Per the germline V gene, CDR1 is SGHRS and CDR2 is YFSETQ. This CDR3 has 14 amino acids. V lost 4 bases and J lost 2, with 12 bases in between. This chain connects TRBV5-1 to TRBJ1-2; maybe TRBD1 (6 bases). The receptor was derived from a woman between 35 and 50 years old with multiple sclerosis. The source material was PBMCs. CDR3 loop: CASSPYTGNYGYTF. CDR3 DNA sequence: TGCGCCAGCAGCCCTTACACAGGGAACTATGGCTACACCTTC.